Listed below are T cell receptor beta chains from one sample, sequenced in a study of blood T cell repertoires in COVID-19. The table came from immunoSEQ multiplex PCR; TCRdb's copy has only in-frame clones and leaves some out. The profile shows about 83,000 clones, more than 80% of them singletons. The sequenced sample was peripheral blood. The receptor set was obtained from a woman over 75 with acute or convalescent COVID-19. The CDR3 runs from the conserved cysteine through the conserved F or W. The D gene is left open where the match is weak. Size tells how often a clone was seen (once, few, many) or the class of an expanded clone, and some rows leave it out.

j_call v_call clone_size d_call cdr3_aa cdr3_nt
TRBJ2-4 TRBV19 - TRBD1 CASTTTGGGNIQYF TGTGCCAGTACCACGACAGGGGGCGGAAACATTCAGTACTTC
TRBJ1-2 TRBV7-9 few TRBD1 CASSYLDRDSYGYTF TGTGCCAGCAGCTACTTAGACCGGGACAGCTATGGCTACACCTTC
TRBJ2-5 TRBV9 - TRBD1 CASSDWTGPQYF TGTGCCAGCAGCGACTGGACAGGCCCCCAGTACTTC
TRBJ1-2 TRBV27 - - CASRSPRGNSNYGYTF TGTGCCAGCAGATCCCCTCGGGGGAACTCTAACTATGGCTACACCTTC
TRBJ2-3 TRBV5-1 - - CASSLAVSGSTDTQYF TGCGCCAGCAGCTTGGCCGTGAGCGGTAGCACAGATACGCAGTATTTT
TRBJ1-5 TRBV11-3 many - CASSPGTGEYSNQPQHF TGTGCCAGCAGCCCCGGAACAGGAGAATATAGCAATCAGCCCCAGCATTTT
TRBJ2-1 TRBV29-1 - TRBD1 CSEMGQGSYNEQFF TGCAGCGAGATGGGACAGGGATCCTACAATGAGCAGTTCTTC
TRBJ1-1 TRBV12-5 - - CASGLGSSGTEAFF TGTGCTAGTGGTTTGGGCAGCTCGGGCACTGAAGCTTTCTTT
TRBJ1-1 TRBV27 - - CASSPESPTEAFF TGTGCCAGCAGTCCGGAGAGCCCCACTGAAGCTTTCTTT
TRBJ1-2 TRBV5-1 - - CASSLWEFGGSYGYTF TGCGCCAGCAGCTTGTGGGAATTCGGGGGTAGCTATGGCTACACCTTC
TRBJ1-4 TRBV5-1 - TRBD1 CASSRQGASGYEKLFF TGCGCCAGCAGCCGACAGGGGGCGTCGGGTTATGAAAAACTGTTTTTT
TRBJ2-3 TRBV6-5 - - CASRMGGGTTDTQYF TGTGCCAGCAGAATGGGAGGGGGGACCACAGATACGCAGTATTTT
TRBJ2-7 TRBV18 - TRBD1 CASSPPDRAYEQYF TGTGCCAGCTCACCACCGGACAGGGCTTACGAGCAGTACTTC
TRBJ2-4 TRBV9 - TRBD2 CASSPTAGLAKNIQYF TGTGCCAGCAGCCCCACAGCGGGGCTAGCCAAAAACATTCAGTACTTC
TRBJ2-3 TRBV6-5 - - CASTPISGVTDTQYF TGTGCCAGCACCCCCATTTCAGGGGTCACAGATACGCAGTATTTT
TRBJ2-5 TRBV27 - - CASRRTIGETQYF TGTGCCAGCAGACGGACTATCGGAGAGACCCAGTACTTC
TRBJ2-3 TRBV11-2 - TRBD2 CASSPSGGLHTQYF TGTGCCAGCAGCCCGTCGGGGGGACTTCATACGCAGTATTTT
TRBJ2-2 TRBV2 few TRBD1 CASTMEGTGNSGELFF TGTGCCAGCACCATGGAAGGGACAGGGAACTCCGGGGAGCTGTTTTTT
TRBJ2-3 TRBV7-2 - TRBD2 CASSSPGLARADTQYF TGTGCCAGCAGCTCGCCGGGACTAGCTAGAGCAGATACGCAGTATTTT
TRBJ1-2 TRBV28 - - CASSFDRTATNYGYTF TGTGCCAGCAGTTTTGATAGGACAGCTACTAACTATGGCTACACCTTC
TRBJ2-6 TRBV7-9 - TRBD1 CASSLGDRAGANVLTF TGTGCCAGCAGCTTAGGGGACAGGGCTGGGGCCAACGTCCTGACTTTC
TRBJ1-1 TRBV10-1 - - CASRATLNTEAFF TGCGCCAGCAGGGCGACACTGAACACTGAAGCTTTCTTT
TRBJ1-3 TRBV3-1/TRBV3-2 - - CASSQEGQPRNTIYF TGTGCCAGCAGCCAAGAGGGGCAGCCCCGAAACACCATATATTTT
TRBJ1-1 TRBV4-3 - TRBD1 CASSLQEDRLFEAFF TGCGCCAGCAGCCTTCAAGAGGACAGGCTTTTTGAAGCTTTCTTT
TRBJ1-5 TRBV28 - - CASSFRGRNNQPQHF TGTGCCAGCAGTTTTCGGGGGAGGAACAATCAGCCCCAGCATTTT
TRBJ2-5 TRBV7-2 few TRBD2 CASSLLGGSGETQYF TGTGCCAGCAGCCTCCTCGGGGGGTCCGGAGAGACCCAGTACTTC
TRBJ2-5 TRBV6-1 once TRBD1 CASSEAPGQPSQETQYF TGTGCCAGCAGTGAAGCCCCGGGACAGCCGAGCCAAGAGACCCAGTACTTC
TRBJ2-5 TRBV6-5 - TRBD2 CASSYSASGGQETQYF TGTGCCAGCAGTTACTCGGCCAGCGGGGGGCAAGAGACCCAGTACTTC
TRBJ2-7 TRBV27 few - CASRSVSYEQYF TGTGCCAGCAGATCAGTCTCCTACGAGCAGTACTTC
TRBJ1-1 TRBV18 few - CASSPQNLGAMNEAFF TGTGCCAGCTCACCACAGAATCTGGGGGCGATGAATGAAGCTTTCTTT
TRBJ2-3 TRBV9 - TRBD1 CASSAQLDRDTDTQYF TGTGCCAGCAGCGCCCAACTAGACAGGGACACAGATACGCAGTATTTT
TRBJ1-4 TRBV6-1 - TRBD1 CASSGGQRTTNEKLFF TGTGCCAGCAGTGGGGGACAGCGAACAACTAATGAAAAACTGTTTTTT
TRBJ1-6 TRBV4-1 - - CASRGQIYNSPLHF TGCGCCAGCAGGGGGCAGATCTATAATTCACCCCTCCACTTT
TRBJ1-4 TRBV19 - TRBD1 CASSIFQGADKLFF TGTGCCAGTAGTATCTTCCAGGGGGCGGATAAACTGTTTTTT
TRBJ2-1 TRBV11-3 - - CASSLPGTYNEQFF TGTGCCAGCAGCTTACCGGGTACTTACAATGAGCAGTTCTTC
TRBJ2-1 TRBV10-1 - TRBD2 CASSVAAGVSYNEQFF TGCGCCAGCAGTGTAGCAGCGGGGGTCTCCTACAATGAGCAGTTCTTC
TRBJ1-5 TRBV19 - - CASSIGPGGGSNQPQHF TGTGCCAGTAGTATTGGACCGGGGGGGGGTAGCAATCAGCCCCAGCATTTT
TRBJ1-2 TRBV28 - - CASLGSSKVVYGYTF TGTGCCAGCCTCGGGTCCAGTAAAGTCGTCTATGGCTACACCTTC
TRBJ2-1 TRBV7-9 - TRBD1 CASSSDRILNEQFF TGTGCCAGCAGCTCGGACAGGATCCTTAATGAGCAGTTCTTC
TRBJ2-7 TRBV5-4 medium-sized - CASSLPTLSSYEQYF TGTGCCAGCAGCTTGCCAACCCTAAGCTCCTACGAGCAGTACTTC
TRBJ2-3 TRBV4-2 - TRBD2 CASSQDKGVAGGASTDTQYF TGTGCCAGCAGCCAAGACAAAGGGGTAGCGGGGGGGGCTAGCACAGATACGCAGTATTTT